A selection of T cell receptor beta chains follows, all from one sample in a study of lymphopenia after photon versus proton radiotherapy. The assay was immunoSEQ multiplex PCR, and TCRdb's table has in-frame clones only and misses some. This table has approximately 80,000 clones, around four fifths appearing once. Sequences were derived from peripheral blood, sampled from a patient treated with proton-based radiotherapy. The receptors originated from a man aged 55 to 70 with pancreatic cancer. The CDR3 runs from the conserved cysteine through the conserved F or W. A D gene is named only where the DNA matches it firmly. Clone size is given for some rows only: seen once, a few or many times, or a class if the clone is expanded.

>NA|TRBV5-1|NA|TRBJ1-1
CASSPLSGKDTEAFF
TGCGCCAGCAGCCCTCTCTCCGGGAAAGACACTGAAGCTTTCTTT
>NA|TRBV6-5|NA|TRBJ2-2
CASSYLGRSRELFF
TGTGCCAGCAGTTACCTTGGGAGGAGCCGGGAGCTGTTTTTT
>NA|TRBV19|once|TRBJ2-3
CASSMGGTDTQYF
TGTGCCAGTAGTATGGGGGGCACAGATACGCAGTATTTT
>TRBD1|TRBV9|NA|TRBJ2-7
CASSAGQGTYEQYF
TGTGCCAGCAGCGCCGGACAGGGAACCTACGAGCAGTACTTC
>TRBD1|TRBV6-5|NA|TRBJ2-7
CASSEGTGRYEQYF
TGTGCCAGCAGTGAGGGGACAGGGAGGTACGAGCAGTACTTC
>TRBD2|TRBV9|NA|TRBJ2-7
CASTKGSSGLYEQYF
TGTGCCAGCACCAAAGGATCTAGCGGTCTCTACGAGCAGTACTTC
>TRBD2|TRBV6-5|NA|TRBJ2-5
CASSYLGREGETQYF
TGTGCCAGCAGTTACCTGGGCAGGGAGGGAGAGACCCAGTACTTC
>TRBD1|TRBV11-2|NA|TRBJ1-4
CASSLRQGGEKLFF
TGTGCCAGCAGCCTTCGACAGGGCGGCGAAAAACTGTTTTTT
>TRBD2|TRBV9|NA|TRBJ2-1
CASSVASGRHNEQFF
TGTGCCAGCAGCGTAGCTAGCGGGAGGCACAATGAGCAGTTCTTC
>NA|TRBV27|once|TRBJ2-7
CASSLHGVLNEQYF
TGTGCCAGCAGTTTACATGGGGTCTTGAACGAGCAGTACTTC
>TRBD1|TRBV13|NA|TRBJ2-7
CASSRRTGGAYEQYF
TGTGCCAGCAGCCGACGGACAGGGGGGGCCTACGAGCAGTACTTC
>NA|TRBV5-1|NA|TRBJ1-1
CASSLEVMTEAFF
TGCGCCAGCAGCTTGGAAGTTATGACTGAAGCTTTCTTT
>NA|TRBV19|NA|TRBJ1-4
CASTMREKLFF
TGTGCCAGTACCATGCGGGAAAAACTGTTTTTT
>TRBD1|TRBV11-2|NA|TRBJ1-1
CASSRQGGPSNTEAFF
TGTGCCAGCAGCCGCCAGGGGGGGCCTAGCAACACTGAAGCTTTCTTT
>NA|TRBV2|NA|TRBJ2-7
CASSSGTFNEQYF
TGTGCCAGCAGTAGCGGGACATTCAACGAGCAGTACTTC
>TRBD2|TRBV27|once|TRBJ2-2
CASGWTSVNTGELFF
TGTGCCAGCGGCTGGACTAGCGTGAACACCGGGGAGCTGTTTTTT
>TRBD2|TRBV5-4|NA|TRBJ2-3
CASSDSGAGGGTQYF
TGTGCCAGCAGCGACTCGGGCGCGGGAGGGGGTACGCAGTATTTT
>NA|TRBV28|NA|TRBJ2-7
CASSLGTPLSYEQYF
TGTGCCAGCAGCCTAGGGACTCCCCTCTCCTACGAGCAGTACTTC
>NA|TRBV7-2|NA|TRBJ2-5
CASSLYGQSYF
TGTGCCAGCAGCTTATACGGACAGAGTTACTTC
>TRBD1|TRBV9|NA|TRBJ2-2
CASSATGWDTGELFF
TGTGCCAGCAGCGCGACAGGGTGGGACACCGGGGAGCTGTTTTTT
>NA|TRBV9|few|TRBJ2-4
CASSVAGRGKNIQYF
TGTGCCAGCAGCGTAGCGGGCAGGGGAAAAAACATTCAGTACTTC
>NA|TRBV11-2|NA|TRBJ2-3
CASSLEGAGHPTDTQYF
TGTGCCAGCAGCTTAGAAGGAGCGGGACATCCCACAGATACGCAGTATTTT
>TRBD1|TRBV2|NA|TRBJ1-4
CASSEQPRDRVANEKLFF
TGTGCCAGCAGTGAACAGCCCCGGGACAGGGTAGCTAATGAAAAACTGTTTTTT
>NA|TRBV7-2|NA|TRBJ1-5
CASSWRDGGQPQHF
TGTGCCAGCAGCTGGAGGGATGGGGGACAGCCCCAGCATTTT
>NA|TRBV19|NA|TRBJ1-1
CASRIHLSGQPEAFF
TGTGCCAGTAGAATACATCTCTCTGGGCAACCAGAAGCTTTCTTT
>TRBD2|TRBV5-1|NA|TRBJ2-1
CASSLQLAGGKDEQFF
TGCGCCAGCAGCCTACAACTAGCGGGAGGTAAGGATGAGCAGTTCTTC
>TRBD1|TRBV7-2|NA|TRBJ2-1
CASSRDVTGAGEQFF
TGTGCCAGCAGCCGAGACGTGACAGGGGCTGGTGAGCAGTTCTTC
>TRBD2|TRBV30|NA|TRBJ2-1
CAWSGIAGGLSSYNEQFF
TGTGCCTGGAGTGGGATAGCGGGAGGCCTGAGCTCCTACAATGAGCAGTTCTTC
>NA|TRBV18|NA|TRBJ2-1
CASSPQSYNEQFF
TGTGCCAGCTCACCACAATCCTACAATGAGCAGTTCTTC
>NA|TRBV18|NA|TRBJ2-5
CASSRGLFRQETQYF
TGTGCCAGCTCGCGGGGGCTTTTTCGCCAAGAGACCCAGTACTTC
>NA|TRBV28|NA|TRBJ1-2
CASSFGTPYRGYTF
TGTGCCAGCAGTTTCGGGACACCCTATAGGGGCTACACCTTC
>TRBD1|TRBV11-1|NA|TRBJ1-4
CASSPGQGTTNEKLFF
TGTGCCAGCAGCCCCGGACAGGGGACAACTAATGAAAAACTGTTTTTT
>TRBD1|TRBV9|NA|TRBJ1-2
CASSAQGTGGIYGYTF
TGTGCCAGCAGCGCACAAGGGACAGGGGGAATCTATGGCTACACCTTC
>NA|TRBV28|once|TRBJ2-7
CASSLRRGQYF
TGTGCCAGCAGTTTAAGGAGGGGGCAGTACTTC
>NA|TRBV9|NA|TRBJ2-2
CASSADLSGELFF
TGTGCCAGCAGCGCTGACCTTTCCGGGGAGCTGTTTTTT
>NA|TRBV28|NA|TRBJ1-1
CASSSLTEAFF
TGTGCCAGCAGTTCGTTAACTGAAGCTTTCTTT
>TRBD1|TRBV7-9|NA|TRBJ1-2
CASSQAGGNYGYTF
TGTGCCAGCAGCCAGGCAGGGGGAAACTATGGCTACACCTTC
>NA|TRBV9|NA|TRBJ1-1
CASSVEQNTEAFF
TGTGCCAGCAGCGTAGAGCAGAACACTGAAGCTTTCTTT
>TRBD1|TRBV28|NA|TRBJ2-3
CATTGTGGTDTQYF
TGTGCCACTACCGGGACAGGCGGCACAGATACGCAGTATTTT
>NA|TRBV19|NA|TRBJ1-4
CASSIRSTNEKLFF
TGTGCCAGTAGTATCAGGTCAACTAATGAAAAACTGTTTTTT
>NA|TRBV28|few|TRBJ1-2
CASRNLLGGDKNQNYGYTF
TGTGCCAGCAGGAACCTCCTCGGTGGGGACAAAAATCAAAACTATGGCTACACCTTC
>TRBD1|TRBV6-5|NA|TRBJ2-7
CATRTGSSYEQYF
TGTGCCACCAGGACAGGGAGCTCCTACGAGCAGTACTTC
>TRBD1|TRBV5-1|NA|TRBJ2-2
CASRVRQGVFPGELFF
TGCGCCAGCAGGGTTCGTCAGGGGGTATTCCCCGGGGAGCTGTTTTTT
>NA|TRBV5-6|NA|TRBJ2-6
CASSSSTRTLSGANVLTF
TGTGCCAGCAGCTCTTCGACACGGACCCTCTCTGGGGCCAACGTCCTGACTTTC
>NA|TRBV19|NA|TRBJ1-3
CASSQGFGSSGNTIYF
TGTGCCAGTAGCCAAGGGTTCGGGAGCTCTGGAAACACCATATATTTT
>NA|TRBV19|few|TRBJ1-5
CASRDGKFQPQHF
TGTGCCAGTAGGGACGGAAAGTTTCAGCCCCAGCATTTT
>TRBD1|TRBV9|NA|TRBJ1-2
CASWGGGRGYTF
TGTGCCAGCTGGGGAGGGGGCCGTGGCTACACCTTC
>TRBD1|TRBV5-1|NA|TRBJ1-2
CASNPTGGSYGYTF
TGCGCCAGCAACCCGACAGGGGGGAGCTATGGCTACACCTTC
>TRBD1|TRBV29-1|NA|TRBJ1-3
CSVEGTGSGNTIYF
TGCAGCGTTGAAGGGACAGGGTCTGGAAACACCATATATTTT
>NA|TRBV14|NA|TRBJ2-1
CASSQETGKSYNEQFF
TGTGCCAGCAGCCAAGAAACGGGGAAATCCTACAATGAGCAGTTCTTC